This T cell receptor (beta chain) appears in the sequencing data of a study of response to subunit inactivated influenza vaccine. Study-wide results and limits: It was the authors' suggestion that each seasonal influenza vaccination recruits few new T cells.

Germline-derived CDR1 and CDR2 are MDHEN and SYDVKM. The CDR3 has 16 amino acids. J gave up 0 bases and V 4 bases, and 4 bases lay outside the gene matches. This clonotype was seen a handful of times. Antigen: not known. TCRdb called the RT-PCR reads again in MiXCR, with one record for every CDR3 protein. The sample lists around 580,000 distinct CDR3 sequences, about 15% occurring once. This clonotype originated in a man in his fifties who received an inactivated influenza vaccine. Here the sequenced sample was PBMCs from blood, taken approximately 12 days after vaccination. The chain couples TRBV28 to TRBJ2-5; 11 bases agree with TRBD2. CDR3 DNA sequence: TGTGCCAGCAGTTCCCCTAGCGGGAGGCACCAAGAGACCCAGTACTTC. Amino acid sequence: CASSSPSGRHQETQYF.